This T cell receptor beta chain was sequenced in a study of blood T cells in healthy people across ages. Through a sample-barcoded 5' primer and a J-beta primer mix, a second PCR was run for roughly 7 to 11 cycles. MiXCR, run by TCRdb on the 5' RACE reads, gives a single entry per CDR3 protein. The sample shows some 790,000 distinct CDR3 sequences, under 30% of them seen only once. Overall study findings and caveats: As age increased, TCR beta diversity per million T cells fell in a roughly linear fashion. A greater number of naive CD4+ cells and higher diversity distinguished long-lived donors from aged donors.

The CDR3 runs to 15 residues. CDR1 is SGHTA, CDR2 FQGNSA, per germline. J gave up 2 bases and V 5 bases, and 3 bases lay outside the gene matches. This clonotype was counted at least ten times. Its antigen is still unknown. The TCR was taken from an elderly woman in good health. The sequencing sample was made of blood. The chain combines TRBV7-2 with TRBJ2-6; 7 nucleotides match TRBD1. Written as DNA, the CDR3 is TGTGCCAGCAGCCTACAGGGGCCTGGGGCCAACGTCCTGACTTTC. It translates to CASSLQGPGANVLTF.